One and the same sample provided the 12 T cell receptor beta chains below, sequenced in a study of shared clonotypes between healthy human individuals. Naive-designated CD8 cells lacked CD45RO, were positively enriched for CCR7, and omitted terminally differentiated effector memory CD45RA+ cells. The protocol was immunoSEQ multiplex PCR, while the TCRdb copy is restricted to in-frame clones and leaves out a portion. Of hundreds of thousands of clones in the sample, roughly 95% were seen once. The sample taken for sequencing was naive CD8+ T cells sorted from blood. The receptors were gathered from a young woman in good health.

A single count supports this clone. This rearrangement joins TRBV28 to TRBJ1-2; no clear D gene. CDR3 length equals 12 residues. Trimming left V 5 bases short and J 8 bases short, with 12 bases between. Germline values: CDR1 MDHEN, CDR2 SYDVKM. The CDR3 region has the DNA TGTGCCAGCAGTCCCCGGCGGGAGGGCTACACCTTC. It is translated as CASSPRREGYTF.

V is TRBV14 and J is TRBJ2-7; unclear D gene. Germline values: CDR1 SGHDN, CDR2 FVKESK. The CDR3 is 13 residues long. V was pared by 0 bases and J by 4 bases, with 7 bases between. DNA for the CDR3: TGTGCCAGCAGCCAAGATTTCCAATACGAGCAGTACTTC. This codes for CASSQDFQYEQYF.

The V and J genes are TRBV14 and TRBJ2-1; TRBD2 might be the D (6 bases). The CDR3 runs 16 residues. Germline lookup yields CDR1 SGHDN and CDR2 FVKESK. The V end lost 4 bases, the J end lost 3 bases, and 16 bases lay between the germline ends. The CDR3 loop reads CASSPDPRAGYNEQFF. CDR3 coding DNA: TGTGCCAGCAGCCCTGATCCCCGAGCGGGCTACAATGAGCAGTTCTTC. Full variable domain (remainder filled in from reference TRBV14 and TRBJ2-1): EAGVTQFPSHSVIEKGQTVTLRCDPISGHDNLYWYRRVMGKEIKFLLHFVKESKQDESGMPNNRFLAERTGGTYSTLKVQPAELEDSGVYFCASSPDPRAGYNEQFFGPGTRLTVL.

The chain recombines TRBV6-5 with TRBJ2-7, with TRBD2 as a possible D gene (6 bases). Trimming removed 2 bases from V and 2 bases from J, with 16 bases in between. Germline CDR1 and CDR2: MNHEY and SVGAGI. The CDR3 loop spans 16 amino acids. The CDR3, as DNA: TGTGCCAGCAGTTACATGTTCGGCGGGACTCCCTACGAGCAGTACTTC. Residues: CASSYMFGGTPYEQYF.

For the CDR3, the DNA is TGTGCCAGCAGGCAAATGATACTAGCGGGACTTTACAATGAGCAGTTCTTC. Translating it yields CASRQMILAGLYNEQFF. The chain has TRBV28 and TRBJ2-1; TRBD2 agrees at 10 bases. Germline V CDR1 and CDR2: MDHEN, SYDVKM. J gave up 4 bases and V 6 bases, and 12 bases lay outside the gene matches. The CDR3 totals 17 residues.

This clone was recorded only once. The chain couples TRBV5-1 to TRBJ2-7, with unresolved D. This CDR3 comprises 13 residues. Germline V gene data show CDR1 as SGHRS and CDR2 as YFSETQ. V was clipped by 2 bases and J by 3 bases, with 9 bases between them. The CDR3 bases are TGCGCCAGCAGCTTTGGGATGAACTACGAGCAGTACTTC. The encoded protein is CASSFGMNYEQYF.

This chain joins TRBV27 and TRBJ2-6; D is unresolved. The CDR3 has 18 residues. Germline V CDR1 and CDR2: MNHEY, SMNVEV (reference sequence). Trimming removed 3 bases at V and 1 base at J, with 16 bases between. The CDR3 protein is CASSFLLPPESGANVLTF. For the CDR3, the DNA is TGTGCCAGCAGTTTCCTACTCCCTCCGGAGTCTGGGGCCAACGTCCTGACTTTC.

The J gene is TRBJ2-1, the V gene TRBV5-6; possibly TRBD2 for D (5 bases). The CDR3 loop spans 14 amino acids. Trimming shortened V by 0 bases and J by 8 bases, and 12 bases separated the two germline ends. The V gene's germline CDR1 is SGHDT and CDR2 YYEEEE. CDR3 coding DNA: TGTGCCAGCAGCTTGGTAACTAGTAGGGATGAGCAGTTCTTC. Its translation is CASSLVTSRDEQFF.

The chain recombines TRBV4-2 with TRBJ1-6; perhaps TRBD1 as D (5 bases). V was shortened by 1 base and J by 5 bases, with 9 bases between the two germline ends. The V gene's germline CDR1 is LGHNA and CDR2 YNFKEQ. This CDR3 spans 15 amino acids. CDR3 loop: CASSQGQPNNSPLHF. In DNA form, the CDR3 reads TGTGCCAGCAGCCAAGGACAGCCCAATAATTCACCCCTCCACTTT.

This chain connects TRBV28 to TRBJ2-5; 13 nucleotides agree with TRBD2. V lost 3 bases to trimming and J lost 1 base; unmatched junction nucleotides: 8. The CDR3 consists of 18 residues. The germline V gene has CDR1 MDHEN and CDR2 SYDVKM. In nucleotides, the CDR3 is TGTGCCAGCAGTTTGCGACTAGCGGGAGGCCCATTCCAAGAGACCCAGTACTTC. Residues: CASSLRLAGGPFQETQYF. Drawing the rest from reference TRBV28 and TRBJ2-5, the complete variable domain is DVKVTQSSRYLVKRTGEKVFLECVQDMDHENMFWYRQDPGLGLRLIYFSYDVKMKEKGDIPEGYSVSREKKERFSLILESASTNQTSMYLCASSLRLAGGPFQETQYFGPGTRLLVL.

This chain uses TRBV30 with TRBJ2-5; possibly TRBD1 for D (6 bases). Trimming left V 0 bases short and J 11 bases short, with 10 bases between. Germline assignment: CDR1 GTSNPN and CDR2 SVGIG (reference sequence). This CDR3 comprises 11 residues. CDR3 nucleotide sequence: TGTGCCTGGAGTGTAGCAGGGGAGCAGTACTTC. This translates into CAWSVAGEQYF.

The table lists this clone with a few counts. Other DNA sequences within the sample encode an identical CDR3. The chain employs TRBV7-9 and TRBJ2-7, with D uncertain. Trimming cost V 0 bases and J 2 bases, with 2 bases left between them. The CDR3 totals 12 residues. The V gene's germline CDR1 is SEHNR and CDR2 FQNEAQ (reference sequence). The CDR3 nucleotides are TGTGCCAGCAGCTTAGCGCCCTACGAGCAGTACTTC. Encoded protein: CASSLAPYEQYF.